This TCR beta chain appears in the sequencing data of a study of T cells in Graves' hyperthyroidism and ophthalmopathy. The wider study: Once the initial diagnosis was made, peripheral blood was obtained before any treatment.

This clonotype has ten or more counts. Its antigen is still unknown. Those patients with uncontrolled infection, other autoimmune disease, pregnancy or lactation were excluded. PBMCs were sourced from approximately 10 ml fresh peripheral blood. Study-level findings and limits: A model of 13 V-J features distinguished ophthalmopathy from stable hyperthyroidism.

From RNA transcripts, TCR beta CDR3 regions were amplified. Using the HTBI primer set, a first-round RT-PCR was run on the TCR CDR3. One entry per CDR3 protein results from TCRdb running MiXCR on the multiplex PCR reads. The sample includes roughly 400,000 distinct CDR3 sequences, 11% to 15% seen only once; the top ten take under 30%. The germline CDR1 and CDR2 sequences are DFQATT and SNEGSKA (reference sequence). This CDR3 has 14 amino acids. Trimming at V came to 3 bases and at J to 7 bases, leaving 5 bases not matched to a gene. Specimen: blood. The chain carries TRBV20-1 and TRBJ2-1; 11 bases agree with TRBD2. This TCR came from a man aged 45 to 65 with Graves' ophthalmopathy. The CDR3 bases are TGCAGTGCTAGTAAACTAGCGGGAGAAAATGAGCAGTTCTTC. This sequence encodes CSASKLAGENEQFF.